This passage covers 2 T cell receptor beta chains from one sample sequenced in a study of control samples from healthy donors and cancer patients. This table comes from immunoSEQ multiplex PCR, and its TCRdb copy is limited to in-frame clones, with some not included. The sample contains around 58,000 clones, 88% of which appear only once. Sequences were obtained from blood. All receptors come from a man aged 45 to 65 in good health.

The J gene is TRBJ1-1, the V gene TRBV7-9; D is unclear. The V and J ends lost 2 bases and 1 base respectively, with 5 bases between them. The V gene's germline CDR1 is SEHNR and CDR2 FQNEAQ (reference sequence). This CDR3 is built from 13 residues. CDR3 residues: CASSLMENTEAFF. In DNA form, the CDR3 reads TGTGCCAGCAGCTTAATGGAGAACACTGAAGCTTTCTTT. The full variable domain, its missing parts supplied by reference TRBV7-9 and TRBJ1-1, is DTGVSQNPRHKITKRGQNVTFRCDPISEHNRLYWYRQTLGQGPEFLTYFQNEAQLEKSRLLSDRFSAERPKGSFSTLEIQRTEQGDSAMYLCASSLMENTEAFFGQGTRLTVV.

J is TRBJ1-2 and V is TRBV7-6; no clear D gene. V lost 1 base to trimming and J lost 4 bases, with 13 bases between them. The length of the CDR3 is 15 residues. The germline CDR1 and CDR2 sequences are SGHVS and FNYEAQ. CDR3 DNA sequence: TGTGCCAGCAGCTTAGAGAGTGCAGGATTCTATGGCTACACCTTC. This sequence encodes CASSLESAGFYGYTF.